The entry below gives a single T cell receptor (beta chain) sequence along with its context. Antigen unknown. These data belong to a study of cytomegalovirus exposure and HLA in healthy donors. V dropped 7 bases and J dropped 14 bases, with 21 bases sitting between them. The CDR3 is 13 residues long. Germline V gene lookup returns CDR1 LNHDA and CDR2 SQIVND (reference sequence). It was with 60 Vbeta and 13 Jbeta primers that the PCR ran. Clones were sequenced by immunoSEQ multiplex PCR, and TCRdb holds only the in-frame ones, with some missing. The specimen's table records about 160,000 clones. The study's findings and limits: After further analysis at a later stage, 15,000 to 20,000 TCR beta sequences were associated with HLA alleles at 0.05 false discovery rate. High specificity and sensitivity for cytomegalovirus status were reported for the classifier. Earlier findings revealed that most TCR beta V segments proved productive either about 87% or about 30% of the time.

The specimen sequenced was PBMCs. The genes are TRBV19 and TRBJ1-5, with D hard to call. This receptor was identified in a man aged 30-40 years in good health and CMV-seronegative. The CDR3 region has the DNA TGTGCCAGTATCCGAAACGGGGAAATGGTGGAGCATTTT. Amino acid sequence: CASIRNGEMVEHF.